Below are 10 T cell receptor beta chains sequenced from a single sample in a study of tumor-infiltrating lymphocytes in primary liver carcinoma. In addition to blood RNA drawn from unsorted whole blood, germline DNA was extracted. The authors made TCR beta cDNA from about 500 ng total RNA with a constant-region primer. Researchers made the TCR beta libraries by running three nested multiplex PCR rounds with slightly modified ARM-PCR. In the first two PCR rounds, TRBV1-TRBV30 forward primers were paired with a C-beta reverse primer, and each round lasted approximately 10 cycles. TCRdb independently ran MiXCR on the multiplex PCR reads; one entry per CDR3 protein. Of about 320,000 distinct CDR3 sequences listed, about 50% are singletons. The sequenced sample consisted of peripheral blood. Receptor source: a woman under 40 with primary liver carcinoma and hepatitis B virus infection.

CDR3 in DNA: TGTGCCAGCAGTTTTACCGGCACTGAAGCTTTCTTT. Protein: CASSFTGTEAFF. This chain links TRBV12-3 or TRBV12-4 with TRBJ1-1; no clear D gene. The V and J ends lost 3 bases and 4 bases respectively, with 6 bases between them. CDR3 length: 12 residues.

V is TRBV2 and J is TRBJ2-5, with D perhaps given as TRBD1 or TRBD2 (6 bases each). This CDR3 contains 15 residues. The germline V and J ends were trimmed by 6 bases and 1 base, with 15 bases remaining between them. Germline loops: CDR1 SNHLY, CDR2 FYNNEI. The CDR3 region has the DNA TGTGCCAGCAGGAGGGGGGAAACCCCCCAAGAGACCCAGTACTTC. As protein: CASRRGETPQETQYF.

This clonotype was detected a few times. This chain uses TRBV6-2 or TRBV6-3 with TRBJ2-2; TRBD2 might be the D (5 bases). This CDR3 region has 14 residues. V lost 7 bases and J 6 bases, leaving 15 bases between the germline ends. Germline V gives CDR1 MNHEY, CDR2 SVGEGT. The CDR3 DNA sequence: TGTGCCAGCAAACGATCCGGAGGTTCCGGGGAGCTGTTTTTT. Translated, it gives CASKRSGGSGELFF.

This clonotype occurred many times. The V gene is TRBV6-1, the J gene TRBJ2-7, with D possibly matching TRBD1 (5 bases). The CDR3 is 12 residues long. Germline V CDR1 and CDR2: MNHNS, SASEGT. The germline V and J ends were trimmed by 2 bases and 7 bases, with 9 bases remaining between them. CDR3 amino acids: CASSESGLEQYF. CDR3 bases: TGTGCCAGCAGTGAATCAGGGCTGGAGCAGTACTTC.

A word on this clonotype: A much larger clone lies a single base off, so this may be a read error. V and J are TRBV6-6 and TRBJ1-4; 8 nucleotides match TRBD1. Germline loops: CDR1 MNHNY, CDR2 SVGAGI (reference sequence). This CDR3 contains 15 residues. The CDR3 is CASSYYGQGGEKLSF. The CDR3 bases are TGTGCCAGCAGTTACTACGGACAGGGCGGTGAAAAACTGTCTTTT.

A single count supports this clonotype. The chain links TRBV29-1 to TRBJ2-1; tentatively, D is TRBD2 (7 bases). This CDR3 has 17 amino acids. The germline gives CDR1 SQVTM, CDR2 ANQGSEA. The V end was cut by 3 bases, the J end by 2 bases, with 20 bases between. Here the CDR3 reads CSVEGAWGLPTYNEQFF. In nucleotides, the CDR3 is TGCAGCGTTGAGGGGGCCTGGGGACTACCGACCTACAATGAGCAGTTCTTC.

Note on this clonotype: Germline is not matched at one junction end, which may reflect a read error. V is TRBV11-2 and J is TRBJ2-7, with D possibly being TRBD1 (6 bases). The germline CDR1 and CDR2 sequences are SGHAT and FQNNGV. This CDR3 is built from 13 residues. The CDR3 loop is CVSSLGTNYEQYF. As DNA, the CDR3 is TGTGTCAGCAGCTTGGGGACAAACTACGAGCAGTACTTC.

This clonotype was found many times. V gene TRBV11-1 combines with J gene TRBJ2-3, with 9 bases fitting TRBD1. The germline V gene encodes CDR1 SGHAT and CDR2 FQDESV (reference sequence). The CDR3 is made up of 15 amino acids. Germline trimming cut 5 bases from V and 2 bases from J; bases unmatched to any gene: 5. Here the CDR3 reads CASSRGQGNTDTQYF. The DNA for the CDR3 is TGTGCCAGCAGCCGGGGACAGGGCAACACAGATACGCAGTATTTT.

This clonotype has more than one count but fewer than ten. With a much larger clone just one base away, this may be a read error. The rearrangement uses TRBV12-3 or TRBV12-4 and TRBJ2-5, with TRBD2 matching over 7 bases. This CDR3 region has 15 residues. V was clipped by 7 bases and J by 7 bases; unmatched bases: 15. CDR3 loop: CASTWTREGRGTQYF. The CDR3 nucleotides read TGTGCCAGCACATGGACTAGAGAAGGCCGAGGGACCCAGTACTTC.

In the case of this clonotype: A much larger clone differs from this one at a single base, so this may be a read error. V usage is TRBV6-1 and J usage is TRBJ2-3, with TRBD1 as a possible D gene (5 bases). The CDR3 extends over 12 amino acids. Deletions cut 10 bases from V and 3 bases from J, with 11 bases between. Germline CDR1 MNHNS, CDR2 SASEGT. The CDR3 DNA is TGTGCCACGACAGAGACGACAGATACGCAGTATTTT. It yields the protein CATTETTDTQYF.